This TCR beta chain was profiled in a study of graft-versus-host responses after intestinal transplantation. CDR1 PRHDT and CDR2 FYEKMQ come from the germline V gene (reference sequence). The CDR3 runs 13 residues. Notes on the study in general: Peak levels of circulating GvH clones tracked with early post-transplant HvG declines.

Data came from immunoSEQ multiplex PCR; TCRdb stores just in-frame clones and leaves some out. The sample carries tens of thousands of clones, over 80% recorded once. Notes on this clone: Antigen: not known. One junction end does not reproduce the germline sequence, and a read error may be involved.

This clonotype was obtained from a human donor who received an intestinal transplant. The source was unstimulated CD8+ T cells sorted from spleen or lymph node cells, collected before intestinal transplant. The chain is built from TRBV13 and TRBJ1-4; 7 nucleotides match TRBD1. In DNA, the CDR3 is TGTGCCCGCAGCTCTAGACAGGGAGCAAAACTGTTTTTT. It codes for CARSSRQGAKLFF.